This T cell receptor beta chain was sequenced during a study of identical twins. Study results and caveats: While abundant cord blood beta clonotypes carried fewer insertions, memory repertoires showed no such pattern.

The length of the CDR3 is 15 residues. Germline values: CDR1 ENHRY, CDR2 SYGVKD. The V end lost 3 bases, the J end lost 5 bases, and 16 bases lay between the germline ends. With regard to this clonotype: Its antigen is unknown.

MiXCR, applied by TCRdb to the 5' RACE reads, yields one record per CDR3 protein. The table includes roughly 720,000 distinct CDR3 sequences, about 20% detected once. The same sample was also used in a study of T cells expressing NK-cell markers. From that paper: There were seven HCMV-seropositive donors and one seronegative donor among the eight sequenced. Anti-gamma-delta TCR antibody use in several experiments restricted sorting to alpha-beta TCR T cells.

Material for sequencing was PBMCs. The V gene is TRBV10-3, the J gene TRBJ1-1, with D possibly matching TRBD1 (6 bases). The clonotype was recovered from a woman aged 18-35 years in good health. The CDR3 DNA sequence: TGTGCCATCAGTGATCTGGGGGGCACTGGGACTGAAGCTTTCTTT. Its translation: CAISDLGGTGTEAFF.